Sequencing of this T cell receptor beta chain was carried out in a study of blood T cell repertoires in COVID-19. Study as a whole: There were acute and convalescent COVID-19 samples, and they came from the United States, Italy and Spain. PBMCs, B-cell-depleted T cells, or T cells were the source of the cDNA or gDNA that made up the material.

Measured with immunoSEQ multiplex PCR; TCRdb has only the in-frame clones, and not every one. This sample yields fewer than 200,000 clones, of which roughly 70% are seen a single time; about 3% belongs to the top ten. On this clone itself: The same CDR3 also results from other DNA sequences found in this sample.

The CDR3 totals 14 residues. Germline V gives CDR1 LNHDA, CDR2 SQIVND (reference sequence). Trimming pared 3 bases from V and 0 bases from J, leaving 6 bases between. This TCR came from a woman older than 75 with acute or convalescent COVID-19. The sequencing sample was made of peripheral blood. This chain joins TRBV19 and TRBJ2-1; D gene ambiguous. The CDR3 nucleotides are TGTGCCAGTAGTATCGGCGGCTCCTACAATGAGCAGTTCTTC. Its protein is CASSIGGSYNEQFF.